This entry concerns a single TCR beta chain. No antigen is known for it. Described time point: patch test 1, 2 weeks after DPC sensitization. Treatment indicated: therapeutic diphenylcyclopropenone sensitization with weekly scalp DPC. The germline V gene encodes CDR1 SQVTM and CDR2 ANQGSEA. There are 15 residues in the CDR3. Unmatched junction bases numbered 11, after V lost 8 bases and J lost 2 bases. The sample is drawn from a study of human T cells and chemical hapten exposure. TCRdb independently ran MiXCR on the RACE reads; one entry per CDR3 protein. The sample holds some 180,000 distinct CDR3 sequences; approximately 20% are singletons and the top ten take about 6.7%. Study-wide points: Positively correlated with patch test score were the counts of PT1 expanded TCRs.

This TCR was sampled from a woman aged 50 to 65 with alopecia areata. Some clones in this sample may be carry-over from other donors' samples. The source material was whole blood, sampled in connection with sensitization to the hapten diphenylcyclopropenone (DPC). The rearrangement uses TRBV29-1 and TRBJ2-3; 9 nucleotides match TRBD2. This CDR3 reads CSPPTPSGNTDTQYF. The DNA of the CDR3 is TGCAGCCCCCCTACCCCTAGCGGGAACACAGATACGCAGTATTTT.